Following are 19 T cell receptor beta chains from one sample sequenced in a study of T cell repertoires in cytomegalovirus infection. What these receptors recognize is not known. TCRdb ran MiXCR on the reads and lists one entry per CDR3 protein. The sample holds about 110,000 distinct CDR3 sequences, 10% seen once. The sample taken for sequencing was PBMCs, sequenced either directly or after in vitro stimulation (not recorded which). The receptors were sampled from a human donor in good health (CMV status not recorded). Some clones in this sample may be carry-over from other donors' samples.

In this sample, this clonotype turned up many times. CDR3 sequence: CASSDSREMNEQFF. The CDR3 coding sequence is TGTGCCAGCAGTGACTCCCGGGAGATGAATGAGCAGTTCTTC. The genes are TRBV6-4 and TRBJ2-1, with a possible D match to TRBD2 (6 bases). The CDR3 totals 14 residues. Germline-derived CDR1 and CDR2 are MRHNA and SNTAGT. The V gene lost 0 bases and the J gene lost 7 bases, with 10 bases spanning the gap.

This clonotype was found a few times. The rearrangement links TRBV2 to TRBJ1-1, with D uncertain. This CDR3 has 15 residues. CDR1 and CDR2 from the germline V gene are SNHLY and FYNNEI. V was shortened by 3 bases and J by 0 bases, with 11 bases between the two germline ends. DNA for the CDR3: TGTGCCAGCAGTGAGATCGGGATGGTGAACACTGAAGCTTTCTTT. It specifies CASSEIGMVNTEAFF.

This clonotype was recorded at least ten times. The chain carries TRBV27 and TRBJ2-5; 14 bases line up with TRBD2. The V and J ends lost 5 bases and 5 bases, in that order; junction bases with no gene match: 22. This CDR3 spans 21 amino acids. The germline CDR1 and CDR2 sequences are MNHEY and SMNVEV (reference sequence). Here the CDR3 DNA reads TGTGCCAGCAGTCCCCATGGCCCCGGGACTAGCGGGAGATACCTAATGGAGACCCAGTACTTC. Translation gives CASSPHGPGTSGRYLMETQYF.

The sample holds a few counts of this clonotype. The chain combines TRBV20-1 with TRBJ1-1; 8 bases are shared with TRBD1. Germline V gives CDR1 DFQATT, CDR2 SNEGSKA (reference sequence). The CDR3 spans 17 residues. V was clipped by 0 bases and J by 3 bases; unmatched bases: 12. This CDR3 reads CSARDRARGLVDTEAFF. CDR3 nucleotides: TGCAGTGCTAGAGATAGGGCCAGGGGGCTTGTCGACACTGAAGCTTTCTTT.

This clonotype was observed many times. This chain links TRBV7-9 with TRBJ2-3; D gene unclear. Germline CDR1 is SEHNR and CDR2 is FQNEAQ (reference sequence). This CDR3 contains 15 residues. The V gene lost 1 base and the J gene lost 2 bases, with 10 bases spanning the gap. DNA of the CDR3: TGTGCCAGCAGCTTAGATCTTCCCAACACAGATACGCAGTATTTT. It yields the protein CASSLDLPNTDTQYF.

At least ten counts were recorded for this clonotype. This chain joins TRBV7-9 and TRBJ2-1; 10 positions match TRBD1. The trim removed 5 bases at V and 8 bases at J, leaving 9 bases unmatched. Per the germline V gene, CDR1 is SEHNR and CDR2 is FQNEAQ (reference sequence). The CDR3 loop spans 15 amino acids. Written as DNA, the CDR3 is TGTGCCAGCAGCCTCGGACAGGGGGAGGGCGATGAGCAGTTCTTC. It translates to CASSLGQGEGDEQFF.

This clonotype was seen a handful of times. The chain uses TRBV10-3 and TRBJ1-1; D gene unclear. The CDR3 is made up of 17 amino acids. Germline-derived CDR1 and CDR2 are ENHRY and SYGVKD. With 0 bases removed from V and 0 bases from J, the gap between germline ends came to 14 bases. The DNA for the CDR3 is TGTGCCATCAGTGAGTCGACAACGGACCCTATGAACACTGAAGCTTTCTTT. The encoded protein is CAISESTTDPMNTEAFF.

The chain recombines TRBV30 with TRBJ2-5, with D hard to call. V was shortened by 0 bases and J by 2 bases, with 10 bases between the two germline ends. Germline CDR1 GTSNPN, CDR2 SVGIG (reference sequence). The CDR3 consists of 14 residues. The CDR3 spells CAWSVKQLQETQYF. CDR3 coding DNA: TGTGCCTGGAGTGTAAAACAGCTTCAAGAGACCCAGTACTTC.

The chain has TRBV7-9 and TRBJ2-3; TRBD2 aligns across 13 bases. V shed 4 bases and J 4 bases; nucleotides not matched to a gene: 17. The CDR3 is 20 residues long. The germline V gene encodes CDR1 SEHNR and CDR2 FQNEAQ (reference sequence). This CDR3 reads CASSSSFTSGRAEVPDTQYF. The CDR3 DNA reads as TGTGCCAGCAGCTCGAGCTTCACTAGCGGGAGGGCCGAGGTGCCAGATACGCAGTATTTT.

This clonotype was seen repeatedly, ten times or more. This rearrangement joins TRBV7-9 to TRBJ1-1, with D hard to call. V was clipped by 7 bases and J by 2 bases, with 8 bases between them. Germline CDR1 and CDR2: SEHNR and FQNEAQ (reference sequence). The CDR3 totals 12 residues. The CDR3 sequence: CASTLSNTEAFF. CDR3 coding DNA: TGTGCCAGCACCCTGAGTAACACTGAAGCTTTCTTT.

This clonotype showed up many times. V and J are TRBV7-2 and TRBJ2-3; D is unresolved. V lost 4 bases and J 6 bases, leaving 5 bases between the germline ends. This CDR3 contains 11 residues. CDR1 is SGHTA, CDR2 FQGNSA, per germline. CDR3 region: CASSYGDTQYF. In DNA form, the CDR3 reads TGTGCCAGCAGCTACGGGGATACGCAGTATTTT.

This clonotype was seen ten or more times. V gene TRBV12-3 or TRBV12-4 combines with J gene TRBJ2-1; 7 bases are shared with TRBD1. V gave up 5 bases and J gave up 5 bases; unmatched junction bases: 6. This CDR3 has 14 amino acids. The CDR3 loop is CASSRRQGHNEQFF. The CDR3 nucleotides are TGTGCCAGCAGTCGACGACAGGGACACAATGAGCAGTTCTTC.

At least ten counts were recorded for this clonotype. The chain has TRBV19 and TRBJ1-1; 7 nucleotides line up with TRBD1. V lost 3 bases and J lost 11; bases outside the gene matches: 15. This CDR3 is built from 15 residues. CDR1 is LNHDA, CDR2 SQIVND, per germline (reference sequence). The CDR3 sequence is CASSIRTGYVVSAFF. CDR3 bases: TGTGCCAGTAGTATTCGGACAGGTTATGTAGTCTCGGCTTTCTTT.

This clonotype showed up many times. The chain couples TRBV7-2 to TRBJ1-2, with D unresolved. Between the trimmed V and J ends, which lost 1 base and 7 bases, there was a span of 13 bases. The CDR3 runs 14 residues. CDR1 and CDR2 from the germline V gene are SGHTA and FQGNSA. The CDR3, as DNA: TGTGCCAGCAGCTTAGTGGAGGGTCGGGGTGGCTACACCTTC. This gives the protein CASSLVEGRGGYTF.

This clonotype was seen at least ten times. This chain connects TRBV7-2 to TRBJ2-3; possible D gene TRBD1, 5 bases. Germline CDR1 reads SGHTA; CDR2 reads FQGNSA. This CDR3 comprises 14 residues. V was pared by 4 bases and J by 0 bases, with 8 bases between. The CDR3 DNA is TGTGCCAGCAGCTCGCGACAGAGCACAGATACGCAGTATTTT. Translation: CASSSRQSTDTQYF.

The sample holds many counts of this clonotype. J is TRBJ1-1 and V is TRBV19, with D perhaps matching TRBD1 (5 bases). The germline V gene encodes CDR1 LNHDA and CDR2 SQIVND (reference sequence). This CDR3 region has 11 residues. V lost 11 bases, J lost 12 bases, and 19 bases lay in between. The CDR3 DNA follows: TGTGCCGCGGGCGGGGCAGGAAGGACTTTCTTT. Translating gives CAAGGAGRTFF. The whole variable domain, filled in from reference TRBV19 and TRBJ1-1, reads DGGITQSPKYLFRKEGQNVTLSCEQNLNHDAMYWYRQDPGQGLRLIYYSQIVNDFQKGDIAEGYSVSREKKESFPLTVTSAQKNPTAFYLCAAGGAGRTFFGQGTRLTVV.

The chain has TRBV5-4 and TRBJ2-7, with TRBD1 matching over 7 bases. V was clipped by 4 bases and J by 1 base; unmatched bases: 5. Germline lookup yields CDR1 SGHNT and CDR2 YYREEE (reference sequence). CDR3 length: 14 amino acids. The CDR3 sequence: CASSPDRVSYEQYV. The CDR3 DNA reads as TGTGCCAGCAGCCCCGACAGGGTTTCCTACGAGCAGTACGTC.

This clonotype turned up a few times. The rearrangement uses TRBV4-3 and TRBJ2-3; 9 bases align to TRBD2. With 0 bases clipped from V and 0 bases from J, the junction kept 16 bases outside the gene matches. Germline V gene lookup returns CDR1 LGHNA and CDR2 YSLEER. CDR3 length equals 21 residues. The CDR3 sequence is CASSQDLFVSGSVTSTDTQYF. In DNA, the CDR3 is TGCGCCAGCAGCCAAGATTTGTTTGTTAGCGGGAGCGTAACTAGCACAGATACGCAGTATTTT.

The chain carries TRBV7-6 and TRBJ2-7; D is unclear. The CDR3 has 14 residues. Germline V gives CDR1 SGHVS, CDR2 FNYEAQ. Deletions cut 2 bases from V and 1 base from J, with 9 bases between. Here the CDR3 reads CASSLRAQSYEQYF. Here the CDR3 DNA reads TGTGCCAGCAGCTTACGTGCTCAATCCTACGAGCAGTACTTC.